This section outlines one T cell receptor beta chain sequence together with its context. The source of the sample is a study of shared T cell receptors in the human thymus. CDR3 length equals 12 residues. CDR1 is SGHTA and CDR2 is FQGNSA in the germline V gene. Trimming removed 5 bases at V and 3 bases at J, with 7 bases between. Sequenced by immunoSEQ multiplex PCR; TCRdb stores in-frame clones only, minus some. Of approximately 730,000 clones listed, 70% to 90% are singletons. Another study also made use of these data, one on human thymus T cells. That source notes: The thymus was resected at corrective cardiac surgery. Unrelated individuals had highly overlapping thymic repertoires, as reported in related research.

The rearrangement links TRBV7-2 to TRBJ2-5; D uncertain. Sequences were obtained from thymocytes. The clonotype originates from a girl under three years old with a congenital heart defect. The CDR3 here is CASSPYEETQYF. The CDR3 nucleotides read TGTGCCAGCAGCCCCTACGAAGAGACCCAGTACTTC.